Below, 24 T cell receptor beta chains from the same sample are listed, as sequenced in a study of control samples from healthy donors and cancer patients. Clones were read by immunoSEQ multiplex PCR, and TCRdb kept only the in-frame ones, dropping some. The table includes approximately 71,000 clones, roughly 86% detected once. Sample: PBMCs. The receptors shown here come from a man aged 60 to 75 with lung cancer.

V usage is TRBV7-6 and J usage is TRBJ2-2; 10 bases match TRBD2. This CDR3 has 18 amino acids. V trimming: 2 bases; J trimming: 5 bases; junction bases outside the gene matches: 11. CDR1 and CDR2 from the germline V gene are SGHVS and FNYEAQ. CDR3 sequence: CASSLLLLSGGATGELFF. Here the CDR3 DNA reads TGTGCCAGCAGCTTACTACTCCTAAGCGGGGGGGCGACCGGGGAGCTGTTTTTT. The full variable domain, with the rest looked up from reference TRBV7-6 and TRBJ2-2, is GAGVSQSPRYKVTKRGQDVALRCDPISGHVSLYWYRQALGQGPEFLTYFNYEAQQDKSGLPNDRFSAERPEGSISTLTIQRTEQRDSAMYRCASSLLLLSGGATGELFFGEGSRLTVL.

This rearrangement joins TRBV7-9 to TRBJ2-5, with D possibly matching TRBD1 (6 bases). The V end lost 3 bases, the J end lost 5 bases, and 13 bases lay between the germline ends. Germline V gene lookup returns CDR1 SEHNR and CDR2 FQNEAQ (reference sequence). The CDR3 sequence is 14 residues long. The CDR3 here is CASSLGQGIETQYF. Here the CDR3 DNA reads TGTGCCAGCAGCTTGGGGCAGGGGATCGAGACCCAGTACTTC.

This clone was seen a single time. J is TRBJ1-6 and V is TRBV6-6; D is perhaps TRBD1 (5 bases). V shed 8 bases and J shed 6 bases, with 11 bases lying between them. The CDR3 runs to 13 residues. CDR1 and CDR2 from the germline V gene are MNHNY and SVGAGI (reference sequence). CDR3 region: CASSTERNSPLHF. CDR3 sequence (DNA): TGTGCCAGCTCGACAGAGCGTAATTCACCCCTCCACTTT.

V is TRBV25-1 and J is TRBJ2-4; tentatively, D is TRBD1 (5 bases). Trimming shortened V by 3 bases and J by 14 bases, and 17 bases separated the two germline ends. CDR1 and CDR2 (germline): MGHDK, SYGVNS. The CDR3 runs 13 residues. DNA for the CDR3: TGTGCCAGCAGTGATTCGTCCCAGGGTACGAAGTACTTC. It encodes CASSDSSQGTKYF.

The V gene is TRBV9, the J gene TRBJ1-2; 10 bases agree with TRBD1. Looked up from germline, CDR1 is SGDLS and CDR2 is YYNGEE. CDR3 size: 19 residues. V lost 0 bases and J lost 1; bases outside the gene matches: 12. CDR3 amino acids: CASSVEYRDRGIRNYGYTF. CDR3 in DNA: TGTGCCAGCAGCGTAGAATATAGGGACAGGGGAATCCGTAACTATGGCTACACCTTC.

This clone was detected only once. This sequence joins TRBV28 and TRBJ1-6; tentative D call: TRBD1 (5 bases). CDR1 and CDR2 (germline): MDHEN, SYDVKM. V was shortened by 10 bases and J by 9 bases, with 16 bases between the two germline ends. This CDR3 contains 13 residues. This CDR3 reads CATEDTLGSPLHF. The CDR3 DNA reads TGTGCCACCGAGGACACATTAGGTTCACCCCTCCACTTT.

This clone was seen a single time. This sequence joins TRBV24-1 and TRBJ2-7; TRBD1 might be the D (6 bases). CDR1 KGHDR and CDR2 SFDVKD come from the germline V gene. The CDR3 has 20 residues. The V gene lost 3 bases and the J gene lost 0 bases, with 26 bases spanning the gap. The CDR3 reads CATSDDPPGHLRSSSYEQYV. DNA of the CDR3: TGTGCCACCAGTGATGACCCTCCGGGACACCTGCGGTCTAGCTCCTACGAGCAGTACGTC.

The chain employs TRBV30 and TRBJ1-5; 7 bases fit TRBD1. The CDR3 spans 13 residues. CDR1 is GTSNPN, CDR2 SVGIG, per germline (reference sequence). Unmatched junction bases numbered 3, after V lost 4 bases and J lost 3 bases. For the CDR3, the DNA is TGTGCCTGGACAGGGGGACCCAATCAGCCCCAGCATTTT. Encoded protein: CAWTGGPNQPQHF.

The rearrangement joins TRBV24-1 to TRBJ2-5; a possible D gene is TRBD2 (5 bases). CDR3 size: 16 residues. Germline CDR1 reads KGHDR; CDR2 reads SFDVKD. Trimming took off 4 bases at V and 2 bases at J, with 16 bases between the two ends. Written as DNA, the CDR3 is TGTGCCACCAGTGACTCAACTGACGGAGGACAAGAGACCCAGTACTTC. As protein: CATSDSTDGGQETQYF.

This chain joins TRBV10-3 and TRBJ1-3, with D perhaps TRBD1 (5 bases). The CDR3 contains 14 residues. V shed 3 bases and J shed 2 bases, with 8 bases lying between them. Looked up from germline, CDR1 is ENHRY and CDR2 is SYGVKD. Here the CDR3 reads CAISESGAGNTIYF. The CDR3 DNA follows: TGTGCCATCAGTGAATCGGGGGCTGGAAACACCATATATTTT.

The chain is built from TRBV7-8 and TRBJ1-2; D gene ambiguous. Germline V CDR1 and CDR2: SGHVS, FQNEAQ. The CDR3 has 14 amino acids. V was cut by 0 bases and J by 7 bases, with 12 bases left in between. CDR3: CASSLAEGKGGYTF. CDR3 sequence (DNA): TGTGCCAGCAGCTTAGCGGAGGGAAAGGGTGGCTACACCTTC.

The chain employs TRBV6-5 and TRBJ1-2; 8 nucleotides line up with TRBD1. The CDR3 runs 14 residues. V dropped 6 bases and J dropped 7; count of bases not matched to a gene: 10. Germline V lookup: CDR1 MNHEY, CDR2 SVGAGI. The DNA of the CDR3 is TGTGCCAGCAGATCTGGGGGACAGGACCTTGGCTACACCTTC. This encodes CASRSGGQDLGYTF.

The gene calls are TRBV21-1 and TRBJ1-5; the D call in the table, TRBD1, was not verified against the DNA. TRBV21-1 is assigned pseudogene status. This CDR3 spans 21 amino acids. The CDR3 sequence is CASSKGICRDRRLSDDQPQHF. The CDR3 DNA reads as TGTGCCAGCAGCAAAGGAATTTGCCGGGACAGGCGGTTGTCGGATGATCAGCCCCAGCATTTT.

The rearrangement uses TRBV30 and TRBJ1-3, with 9 bases that match TRBD1. The CDR3 length is 14 residues. V trimming: 8 bases; J trimming: 2 bases; junction bases outside the gene matches: 7. CDR1 GTSNPN and CDR2 SVGIG come from the germline V gene (reference sequence). The DNA of the CDR3 is TGTGCCGGAGGGACAGGGCAGCCTGGAAACACCATATATTTT. Encoded protein: CAGGTGQPGNTIYF.

The chain couples TRBV10-1 to TRBJ2-2; D gene unclear. CDR1 and CDR2 (germline): WNHNN, SYGVQD (reference sequence). The CDR3 sequence is 15 residues long. Trimming removed 4 bases from V and 1 base from J, with 10 bases in between. This CDR3 reads CASSGTPLNTGELFF. The CDR3 DNA reads as TGCGCCAGCAGTGGGACGCCACTGAACACCGGGGAGCTGTTTTTT.

This chain links TRBV11-2 with TRBJ1-6, with 7 bases fitting TRBD1. Germline loops: CDR1 SGHAT, CDR2 FQNNGV. CDR3 size: 15 residues. With V trimmed by 5 bases and J by 3 bases, 4 bases remained unmatched. CDR3 nucleotide sequence: TGTGCCAGCAGCCCGGACAGGAACTATAATTCACCCCTCCACTTT. It is translated as CASSPDRNYNSPLHF. Variable domain in full (rest from reference TRBV11-2 and TRBJ1-6): EAGVAQSPRYKIIEKRQSVAFWCNPISGHATLYWYQQILGQGPKLLIQFQNNGVVDDSQLPKDRFSAERLKGVDSTLKIQPAKLEDSAVYLCASSPDRNYNSPLHFGNGTRLTVT.

The chain is built from TRBV6-5 and TRBJ2-3; a weak D match, TRBD1 (5 bases). With 5 bases removed from V and 2 bases from J, the gap between germline ends came to 11 bases. Germline V CDR1 and CDR2: MNHEY, SVGAGI. There are 14 residues in the CDR3. This CDR3 reads CASSTSGPTDTQYF. As DNA, the CDR3 is TGTGCCAGCAGTACGTCAGGGCCCACAGATACGCAGTATTTT.

This clone has a single count. The chain employs TRBV10-1 and TRBJ1-4, with D unclear. Germline CDR1 WNHNN, CDR2 SYGVQD (reference sequence). The CDR3 has 13 amino acids. V was cut by 4 bases and J by 4 bases, with 7 bases left in between. The CDR3 spells CASSVGVNEKLFF. The DNA for the CDR3 is TGCGCCAGCAGTGTCGGCGTTAATGAAAAACTGTTTTTT.

This chain links TRBV5-1 with TRBJ1-2; D is ambiguous. Germline CDR1 reads SGHRS; CDR2 reads YFSETQ. The ends were cut back, 0 bases at V and 3 bases at J, with 9 bases in the middle. The CDR3 extends over 14 amino acids. The CDR3 sequence: CASSLGGEHYGYTF. The CDR3 nucleotides read TGCGCCAGCAGCTTGGGAGGTGAACACTATGGCTACACCTTC.

The J gene is TRBJ1-6, the V gene TRBV7-3; 9 nucleotides match TRBD1. The ends lost 11 bases at V and 7 bases at J; junction bases unmatched: 9. The length of the CDR3 is 14 residues. The germline V gene encodes CDR1 SGHTA and CDR2 FQGTGA. CDR3 residues: CASGGTGRNSPLHF. CDR3 bases: TGTGCCTCTGGGGGGACAGGGAGAAATTCACCCCTCCACTTT.

The rearrangement links TRBV24-1 to TRBJ1-5; unclear D gene. The ends were cut back, 4 bases at V and 4 bases at J, with 7 bases in the middle. In germline, CDR1 is KGHDR, CDR2 SFDVKD. CDR3 length: 13 amino acids. CDR3 region: CATSEMGNQPQHF. CDR3 nucleotide sequence: TGTGCCACCAGTGAAATGGGGAATCAGCCCCAGCATTTT.

The V call is TRBV24-1, the J call TRBJ1-2, with 8 bases fitting TRBD1. Per the germline V gene, CDR1 is KGHDR and CDR2 is SFDVKD. V lost 5 bases to trimming and J lost 4 bases; unmatched junction nucleotides: 5. The CDR3 has 14 residues. CDR3 nucleotides: TGTGCCACCAGTGCACGACAGGGGAGCTATGGCTACACCTTC. Translating it yields CATSARQGSYGYTF.

This chain links TRBV29-1 with TRBJ2-7, with TRBD2 identical over 7 bases. With 4 bases clipped from V and 6 bases from J, the junction kept 9 bases outside the gene matches. CDR3 size: 13 residues. Germline CDR1 SQVTM, CDR2 ANQGSEA. The CDR3 spells CSVGEGPASEQYF. CDR3 nucleotides: TGCAGCGTTGGGGAGGGTCCGGCTAGCGAGCAGTACTTC.

A word on this clone: The junction departs from the called germline gene at one end, perhaps through a read error. The chain uses TRBV2 and TRBJ2-2; D might be TRBD1 or TRBD2, each matching 5 bases. Germline V gene lookup returns CDR1 SNHLY and CDR2 FYNNEI. The CDR3 has 12 amino acids. For the CDR3, the DNA is TGTGCCAGCAGTACTATGGGACCCCGCCTGCTGTTT. This translates into CASSTMGPRLLF. The full variable domain, rest sourced from reference TRBV2 and TRBJ2-2, is EPEVTQTPSHQVTQMGQEVILRCVPISNHLYFYWYRQILGQKVEFLVSFYNNEISEKSEIFDDQFSVERPDGSNFTLKIRSTKLEDSAMYFCASSTMGPRLLFGEGSRLTVL.